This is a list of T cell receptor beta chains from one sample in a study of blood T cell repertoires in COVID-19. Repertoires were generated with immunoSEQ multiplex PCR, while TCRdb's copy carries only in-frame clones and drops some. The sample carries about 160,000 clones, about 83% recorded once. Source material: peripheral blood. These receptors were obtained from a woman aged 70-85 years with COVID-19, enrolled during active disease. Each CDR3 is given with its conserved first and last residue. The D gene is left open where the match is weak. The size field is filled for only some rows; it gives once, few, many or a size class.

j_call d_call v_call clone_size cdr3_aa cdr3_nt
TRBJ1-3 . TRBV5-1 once CASSLLSSGNTIYF TGCGCCAGCAGCTTGTTGAGCTCTGGAAACACCATATATTTT
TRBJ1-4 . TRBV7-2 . CASSPDRYNEKLFF TGTGCCAGCAGCCCTGACAGATATAATGAAAAACTGTTTTTT
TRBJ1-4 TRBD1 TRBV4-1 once CASSQVGTGGNEKLFF TGCGCCAGCAGCCAAGTTGGGACAGGGGGCAATGAAAAACTGTTTTTT
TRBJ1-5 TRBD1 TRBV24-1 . CATSDLRARDRDIVEVGSNQPQHF TGTGCCACCAGTGATTTGCGGGCCCGGGACAGGGATATCGTAGAGGTCGGGAGCAATCAGCCCCAGCATTTT
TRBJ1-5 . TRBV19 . CASIGSGGDQPQHF TGTGCCAGTATCGGGTCCGGAGGAGATCAGCCCCAGCATTTT
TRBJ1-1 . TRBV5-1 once CASSENRAEAFF TGCGCCAGCAGCGAAAACAGGGCTGAAGCTTTCTTT
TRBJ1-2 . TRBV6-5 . CASSPPGYYGYTF TGTGCCAGCAGTCCTCCAGGGTACTATGGCTACACCTTC
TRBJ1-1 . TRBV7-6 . CASSGDTNTEAFF TGTGCCAGCAGCGGGGACACGAACACTGAAGCTTTCTTT
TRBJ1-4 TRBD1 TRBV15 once CATSSLDRGNEKLFF TGTGCCACCAGCAGTTTGGACAGGGGAAATGAAAAACTGTTTTTT
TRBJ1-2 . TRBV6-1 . CASSELGVYGYTF TGTGCCAGCAGTGAATTAGGGGTCTATGGCTACACCTTC
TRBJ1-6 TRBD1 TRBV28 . CASSLQGARNSPLHF TGTGCCAGCAGTTTACAGGGGGCAAGGAATTCACCCCTCCACTTT
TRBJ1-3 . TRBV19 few CASSIYIELGGPSGNTIYF TGTGCCAGTAGTATATACATCGAGCTCGGGGGGCCCTCTGGAAACACCATATATTTT
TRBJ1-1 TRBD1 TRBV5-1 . CASSPRTGGAEAFF TGCGCCAGCAGCCCACGGACAGGGGGGGCTGAAGCTTTCTTT
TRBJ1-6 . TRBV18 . CASSQEWSSYNSPLHF TGTGCCAGCTCACAAGAGTGGAGCTCCTATAATTCACCCCTCCACTTT
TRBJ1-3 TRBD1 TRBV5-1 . CASSLEPGGKSSGNTIYF TGCGCCAGCAGCTTGGAGCCAGGGGGGAAGTCGTCTGGAAACACCATATATTTT
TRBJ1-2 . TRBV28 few CASSRTRSYHYGYTF TGTGCCAGCAGTAGAACCCGCTCCTACCACTATGGCTACACCTTC
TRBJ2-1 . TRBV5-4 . CASSLAGQNNEQFF TGTGCCAGCAGCTTGGCTGGACAGAACAATGAGCAGTTCTTC
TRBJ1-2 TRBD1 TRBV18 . CASSPTVQGVDGYTF TGTGCCAGCTCCCCCACCGTTCAGGGGGTGGATGGCTACACCTTC
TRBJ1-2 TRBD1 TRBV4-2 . CASSQGTGSGYTF TGTGCCAGCAGCCAAGGGACAGGGAGTGGCTACACCTTC
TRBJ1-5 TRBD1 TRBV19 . CASRRGQQDQPQHF TGTGCCAGTAGAAGGGGACAGCAGGATCAGCCCCAGCATTTT
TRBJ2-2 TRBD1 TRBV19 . CASSIDPGGAYTGELFF TGTGCCAGTAGTATAGATCCAGGGGGCGCGTACACCGGGGAGCTGTTTTTT
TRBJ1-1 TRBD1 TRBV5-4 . CASSLGRQGWGNTEAFF TGTGCCAGCAGCTTGGGGAGACAGGGGTGGGGAAACACTGAAGCTTTCTTT
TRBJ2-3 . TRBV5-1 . CASSLERADTQYF TGCGCCAGCAGCTTGGAGAGGGCAGATACGCAGTATTTT
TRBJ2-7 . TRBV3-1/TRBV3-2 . CASSHTGGKNYEQYF TGTGCCAGCAGCCATACAGGTGGCAAAAACTACGAGCAGTACTTC
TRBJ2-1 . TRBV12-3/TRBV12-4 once CASSSTGSNEQFF TGTGCCAGCAGTTCGACCGGGAGCAATGAGCAGTTCTTC
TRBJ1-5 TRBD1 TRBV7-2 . CASSLAGQNNQPQHF TGTGCCAGCAGCTTAGCGGGACAGAACAATCAGCCCCAGCATTTT
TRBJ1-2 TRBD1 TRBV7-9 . CASSLGSGTGSGVYTF TGTGCCAGCAGCCTGGGATCCGGGACAGGGAGCGGGGTCTACACCTTC
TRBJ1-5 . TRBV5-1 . CASSLDPSGNNQPQHF TGCGCCAGCAGCTTGGATCCGTCGGGGAACAATCAGCCCCAGCATTTT
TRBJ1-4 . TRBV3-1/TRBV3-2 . CASSQELNVNTDSEKLFF TGTGCCAGCAGCCAAGAACTTAACGTCAATACAGATTCGGAAAAACTGTTTTTT
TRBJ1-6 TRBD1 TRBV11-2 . CASSHQTGGVHNSPLHF TGTGCCAGCAGTCATCAGACAGGGGGCGTTCACAATTCACCCCTCCACTTT
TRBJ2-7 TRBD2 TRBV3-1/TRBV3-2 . CASSQVIQRGGRYEQYF TGTGCCAGCAGCCAAGTAATCCAGCGGGGGGGCCGGTACGAGCAGTACTTC
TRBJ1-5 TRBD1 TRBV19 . CASSPRQGSGQPQHF TGTGCCAGTAGTCCACGACAGGGTTCGGGTCAGCCCCAGCATTTT
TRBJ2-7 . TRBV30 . CAWSVTRPSYEQYF TGTGCCTGGAGTGTTACCAGGCCCTCCTACGAGCAGTACTTC
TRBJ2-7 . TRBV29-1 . CSVQPGLLREQYF TGCAGCGTACAGCCGGGACTTCTGAGGGAGCAGTACTTC
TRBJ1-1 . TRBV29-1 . CSVGSFRGEAFF TGCAGCGTTGGATCGTTCAGGGGTGAAGCTTTCTTT
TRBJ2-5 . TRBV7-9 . CASSFLRGEETQYF TGTGCCAGCAGCTTTCTCAGGGGGGAAGAGACCCAGTACTTC
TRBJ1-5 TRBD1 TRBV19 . CATKGGQANNQPQHF TGTGCCACCAAGGGGGGACAGGCCAACAATCAGCCCCAGCATTTT